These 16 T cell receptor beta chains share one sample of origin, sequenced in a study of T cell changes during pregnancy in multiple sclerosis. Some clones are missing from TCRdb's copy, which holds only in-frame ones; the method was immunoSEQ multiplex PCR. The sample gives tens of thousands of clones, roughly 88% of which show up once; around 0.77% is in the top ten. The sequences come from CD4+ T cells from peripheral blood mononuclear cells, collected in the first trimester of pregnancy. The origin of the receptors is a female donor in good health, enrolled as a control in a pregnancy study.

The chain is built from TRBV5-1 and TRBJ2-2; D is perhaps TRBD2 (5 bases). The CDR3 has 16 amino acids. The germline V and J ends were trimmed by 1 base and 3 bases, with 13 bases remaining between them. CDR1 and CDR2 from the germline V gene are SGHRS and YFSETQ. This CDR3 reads CASSLWGAADTGELFF. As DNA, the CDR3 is TGCGCCAGCAGCTTGTGGGGAGCGGCGGACACCGGGGAGCTGTTTTTT.

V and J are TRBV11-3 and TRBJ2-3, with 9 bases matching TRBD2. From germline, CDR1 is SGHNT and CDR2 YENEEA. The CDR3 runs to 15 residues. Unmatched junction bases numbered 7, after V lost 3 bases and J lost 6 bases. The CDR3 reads CASSFTAGGSDTQYF. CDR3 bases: TGTGCCAGCAGCTTTACAGCGGGGGGATCTGATACGCAGTATTTT.

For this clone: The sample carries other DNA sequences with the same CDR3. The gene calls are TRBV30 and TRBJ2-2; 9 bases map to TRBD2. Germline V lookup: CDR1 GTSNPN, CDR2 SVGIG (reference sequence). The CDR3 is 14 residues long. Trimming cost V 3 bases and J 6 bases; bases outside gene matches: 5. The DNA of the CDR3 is TGTGCCTGGAGAGGCGGGGGGGCGGCCGGGGAGCTGTTTTTT. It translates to CAWRGGGAAGELFF.

CDR3 region: CAWRPGTVNQPQHF. In DNA form, the CDR3 reads TGTGCCTGGAGACCCGGGACAGTCAATCAGCCCCAGCATTTT. V usage is TRBV30 and J usage is TRBJ1-5; 7 bases match TRBD1. With V trimmed by 3 bases and J by 3 bases, 5 bases remained unmatched. Germline V CDR1 and CDR2: GTSNPN, SVGIG (reference sequence). The CDR3 sequence is 14 residues long.

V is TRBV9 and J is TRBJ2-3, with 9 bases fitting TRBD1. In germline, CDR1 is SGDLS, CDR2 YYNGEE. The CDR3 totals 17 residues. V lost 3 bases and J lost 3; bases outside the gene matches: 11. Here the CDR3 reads CASSAEIRDRVTDTQYF. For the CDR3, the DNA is TGTGCCAGCAGCGCTGAAATCCGGGACAGGGTGACAGATACGCAGTATTTT.

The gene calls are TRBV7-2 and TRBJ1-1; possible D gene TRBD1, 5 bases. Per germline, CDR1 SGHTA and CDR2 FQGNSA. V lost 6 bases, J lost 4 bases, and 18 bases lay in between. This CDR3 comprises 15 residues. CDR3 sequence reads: CASREGRTVGTEAFF. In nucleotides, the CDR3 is TGTGCCAGCAGGGAGGGACGTACTGTAGGCACTGAAGCTTTCTTT. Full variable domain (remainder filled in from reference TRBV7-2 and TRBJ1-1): GAGVSQSPSNKVTEKGKDVELRCDPISGHTALYWYRQSLGQGLEFLIYFQGNSAPDKSGLPSDRFSAERTGGSVSTLTIQRTQQEDSAVYLCASREGRTVGTEAFFGQGTRLTVV.

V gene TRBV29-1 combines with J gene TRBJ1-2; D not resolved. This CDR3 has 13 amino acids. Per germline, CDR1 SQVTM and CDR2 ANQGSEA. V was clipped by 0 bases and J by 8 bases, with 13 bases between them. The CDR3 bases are TGCAGCGTTGAAGAGAACAGAGAGAGCGGCTACACCTTC. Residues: CSVEENRESGYTF.

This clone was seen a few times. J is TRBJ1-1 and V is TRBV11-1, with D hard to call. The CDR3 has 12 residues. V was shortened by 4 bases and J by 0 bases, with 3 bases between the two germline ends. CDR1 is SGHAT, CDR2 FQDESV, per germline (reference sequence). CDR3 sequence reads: CASSSMNTEAFF. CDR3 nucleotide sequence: TGTGCCAGCAGCTCAATGAACACTGAAGCTTTCTTT.

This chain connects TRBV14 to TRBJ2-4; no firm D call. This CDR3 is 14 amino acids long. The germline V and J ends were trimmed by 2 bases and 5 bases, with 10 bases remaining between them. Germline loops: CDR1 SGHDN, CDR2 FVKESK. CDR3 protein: CASSQSLGENIQYF. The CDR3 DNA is TGTGCCAGCAGCCAAAGTCTTGGAGAAAACATTCAGTACTTC.

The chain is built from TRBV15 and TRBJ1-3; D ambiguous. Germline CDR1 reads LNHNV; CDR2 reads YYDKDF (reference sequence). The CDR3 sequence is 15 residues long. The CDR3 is CAGWRGLSSGNTIYF. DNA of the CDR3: TGTGCAGGTTGGCGAGGACTCAGCTCTGGAAACACCATATATTTT.

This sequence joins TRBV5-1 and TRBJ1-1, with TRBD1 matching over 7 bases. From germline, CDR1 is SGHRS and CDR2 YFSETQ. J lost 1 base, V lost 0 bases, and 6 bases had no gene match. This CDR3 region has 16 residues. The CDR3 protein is CASSLGNRQGNTEAFF. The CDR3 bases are TGCGCCAGCAGCTTGGGCAATAGACAGGGGAACACTGAAGCTTTCTTT.

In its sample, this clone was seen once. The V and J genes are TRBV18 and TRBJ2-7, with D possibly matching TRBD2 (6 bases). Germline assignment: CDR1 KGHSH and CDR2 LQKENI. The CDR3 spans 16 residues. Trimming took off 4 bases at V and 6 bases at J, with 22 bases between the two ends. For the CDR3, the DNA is TGTGCCAGCTCACTAAGCCGGGACTTACAGAGCCTCGAGCAGTACTTC. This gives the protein CASSLSRDLQSLEQYF.

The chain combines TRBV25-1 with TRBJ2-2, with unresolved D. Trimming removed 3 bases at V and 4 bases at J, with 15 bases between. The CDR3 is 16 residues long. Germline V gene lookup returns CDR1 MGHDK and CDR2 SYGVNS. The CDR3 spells CASSDYGRGGTGELFF. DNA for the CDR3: TGTGCCAGCAGTGATTACGGTCGCGGTGGCACCGGGGAGCTGTTTTTT.

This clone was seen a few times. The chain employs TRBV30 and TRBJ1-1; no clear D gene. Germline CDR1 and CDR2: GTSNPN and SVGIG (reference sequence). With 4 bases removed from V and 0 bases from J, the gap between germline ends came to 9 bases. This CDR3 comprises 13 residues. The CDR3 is CAWNAGMNTEAFF. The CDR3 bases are TGTGCCTGGAATGCAGGTATGAACACTGAAGCTTTCTTT.

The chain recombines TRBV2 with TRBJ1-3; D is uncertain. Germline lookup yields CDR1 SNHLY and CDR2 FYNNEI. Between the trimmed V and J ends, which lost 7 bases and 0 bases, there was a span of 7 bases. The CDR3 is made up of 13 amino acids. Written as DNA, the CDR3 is TGTGCCAGCAAGCTTAGCTCTGGAAACACCATATATTTT. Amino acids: CASKLSSGNTIYF. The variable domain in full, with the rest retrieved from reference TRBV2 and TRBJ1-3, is EPEVTQTPSHQVTQMGQEVILRCVPISNHLYFYWYRQILGQKVEFLVSFYNNEISEKSEIFDDQFSVERPDGSNFTLKIRSTKLEDSAMYFCASKLSSGNTIYFGEGSWLTVV.

CDR3: CASSSTGAQETQYF. CDR3 sequence (DNA): TGTGCCAGCAGCTCGACAGGGGCTCAAGAGACCCAGTACTTC. The rearrangement joins TRBV11-3 to TRBJ2-5, with 8 bases matching TRBD1. Germline values: CDR1 SGHNT, CDR2 YENEEA. Trimming took 4 bases from V and 2 from J; bases not matched to a gene: 3. The CDR3 loop spans 14 amino acids.